This TCR beta chain was recorded in a study of T-cell memory formation after mild COVID-19. The study, taken as a whole, reports: Largely, contracting CD4+ clones fell within CM and EM, and contracting CD8+ clones within EMRA. Clones that shrank (day 15 to 85) were balanced CD4/CD8, whereas later expanders leaned CD4+.

CDR3 length: 13 amino acids. V lost 5 bases and J 7 bases, leaving 13 bases between the germline ends. Germline values: CDR1 SGHVS, CDR2 FNYEAQ. TCRdb re-derived calls from the 5' RACE reads in MiXCR, one entry per CDR3 protein. Here the sample spans fewer than 60,000 distinct CDR3 sequences, 25% to 30% being singletons. Note on this clonotype: Antigen specificity is unknown.

What was sequenced was PBMCs or a T cell subset sorted from them (not recorded which). The receptor's source is a man younger than 35 who had mild COVID-19 (a few samples of this study predate the infection). Cell type and time point are not known. This rearrangement joins TRBV7-6 to TRBJ2-3; unclear D gene. The chain's CDR3 is CASSTPPSYTQYF. The CDR3 coding sequence is TGTGCCAGCAGCACCCCGCCGAGTTATACGCAGTATTTT.